The text below deals with one T cell receptor beta chain. The antigen this receptor binds is unknown. The sample has other DNA sequences that encode this CDR3 too. Library preparation used the immunoSEQ multiplex PCR assay. For the multiplex PCR, a mixture combining 60 forward primers for TCR Vbeta segments and 13 reverse primers for TCR Jbeta segments was used. A multiplex PCR assay on genomic DNA amplified the CDR3 region of rearranged TCR beta genes. The Illumina HiSeq System was used to sequence the amplified TCR beta libraries as 87-base-pair reads. The authors processed their data as follows. In a later analysis, tens of millions of unique TCR beta chains were counted across the 500 to 700 repertoires, and roughly 11 million of these chains were shared by at least two donors. Raw reads were error-corrected and collapsed into unique sequences with a nearest-neighbor algorithm that merged closely related sequences to remove PCR and sequencing errors. Alignment of CDR3 sequences to IMGT reference sequences was used to assign V, D and J gene segments. Each retained sequence needed at least a six-nucleotide match to both a V gene segment and a J gene segment. A rearrangement counted as productive if the CDR3 had no stop codons and remained in frame with V and J, and every other rearrangement counted as non-productive. CDR3 was defined by IMGT convention, running from the second conserved V-encoded cysteine to the conserved J-encoded phenylalanine. In an earlier analysis of around 640 of the donors, sequences lacking an unambiguous match to a single V gene segment were excluded. In an earlier analysis of about 590 of the donors, a V segment was called functional when productive rearrangements were above 56.7%, and segregating when the standard deviation between donors exceeded 5%. A statistical classification framework was developed to diagnose cytomegalovirus status using the catalog of TCR beta chain sequences. V and J gene assignment, in a later analysis, came from comparing TCR nucleotide sequences with IMGT/GENE-DB human TR gene sequences. A later analysis assigned CDR3 sequences and most-parsimonious VDJ recombination scenarios with the TCRdist pipeline. In a later analysis, each TCR beta chain was defined by its CDR3 amino acid sequence together with its V-gene family, and reads without a unique V-gene family were excluded. To address suspected cross-contamination and a sequencing artifact, a later analysis removed over 500 highly shared, low-generation-probability nucleotide sequences. In a later analysis, a clonal expansion index for each public chain was calculated from normalized within-repertoire ranks of inferred template counts. In a later analysis, generation probabilities were computed with a VDJ recombination model fitted to out-of-frame rearrangements, and the resulting probabilities were checked against IGoR. In a later analysis, hypergeometric tests were used to score TCR-TCR, TCR-HLA and TCR-CMV co-occurrence, with a repertoire-size bias correction applied to TCR pairs. To estimate false discovery rates, a later analysis permuted the HLA or CMV assignments 20 times. A later analysis grouped co-occurring TCRs with DBSCAN, adding TCRdist sequence similarity when clustering within HLA-allele-positive subsets. For co-occurrence clustering, repertoires with fewer than 30,000 or more than 120,000 public chains were excluded, along with about five repertoires with anomalous nucleotide sharing. Drawn from immuneACCESS, this table holds only the in-frame rearrangements with V and J called that TCRdb kept. Clones are partly lost; checked studies trace under half to an unresolved V gene and leave the rest unexplained. That table furnishes V, J and clone size, whereas the DNA furnished D and trimming. The sample's table lists a count of around 100,000 clones. Clones ranked in the top ten supply roughly 3.7% of the sample.

This sample is part of a study of cytomegalovirus exposure and HLA in healthy donors (dated by TCRdb to about 2017). For the study in its entirety: An earlier analysis of several hundred of the donors reported about 280 Gb of sequence data and around 100 million unique TCR beta sequences obtained from some 200 million T cells. In an earlier analysis of a few hundred of the donors, high-throughput TCR beta sequencing was used to judge whether each TCR beta V gene segment behaved as functional or pseudogenic. Among some 400 genotyped donors of the cohort, an average of around 250,000 unique TCR beta nucleotide sequences was sequenced per donor, of which about 19% were non-productive. Genome-wide SNP genotypes for about 65% of the 666 donors were used in a later genetic analysis, which treated that subset as a discovery cohort. The study aimed to test whether cataloging public T cell receptors could reveal signatures of past pathogen exposure. In a later analysis, previously published TCR beta repertoires from more than 500 donors were re-analyzed and high-resolution HLA genotyping was added so that TCR occurrence patterns could be studied. An early release that covered more than 550 HLA-typed donors contained approximately 290 gigabases of sequencing data and tens of millions of unique TCR sequences. Using immunosequencing, the study profiled T cell repertoires from 500 to 800 subjects and related those repertoires to cytomegalovirus serostatus. The genetic ancestry cluster associated with self-reported Caucasian donors included 81% of the roughly 390 genotyped donors. Along with the roughly 710-subject first cohort, a separate validation cohort of roughly 110 different subjects was used. High-throughput TCR immunosequencing, statistical association of individual TCRs with disease status, and machine learning were combined to predict cytomegalovirus infection status. About five DR-DQ haplotypes were handled as single units for association and clustering, since linkage in the cohort was strong. Donor age, sex, ethnicity and CMV serostatus were compiled alongside the repertoire data. Typing coverage differed by locus: A, B, C, DRB1 and DQB1 were typed in roughly 620-630 donors, DQA1 in about 550, DPA1 in 600 to 610, and DPB1 in about 450. All discovery cohort repertoires had been generated on a single sequencing platform. Class I and class II HLA loci were covered by the typing at four-digit resolution. The later analysis used no new phenotypic data to find candidate immune exposures, relying instead on TCR beta sequences and their occurrence across donors. Beyond this particular receptor, the publication reports: The classifier was reported to diagnose cytomegalovirus status with high specificity and sensitivity in both the original and validation cohorts. The sequencing pipeline was judged likely to have produced a cluster of highly shared sequence variants as a technical artifact. In vitro tests confirmed that a few of the cytomegalovirus-associated TCR beta chains recognize cytomegalovirus antigens. A further reported finding was that TCR beta sequences accurately predicted the HLA-A and HLA-B alleles for most subjects in the first cohort. Because counts were too low, seventeen rarely observed V segments, including chromosome 9 orphons, were excluded from the earlier analysis of several hundred of the donors. The presence/absence analyses assumed that sequencing depth was roughly uniform across donors, and that assumption may not be true. A later analysis found that most CMV-associated TCR beta chains appeared HLA-restricted, with HLA associations seemingly driven largely by CMV exposure. In a later analysis, some 18,000 TCR beta sequences were associated with specific HLA alleles at a false discovery rate of 0.05. The 87-base-pair reads could not distinguish some IMGT-functional V segments, including TRBV6-2 and TRBV6-3, so those segments were excluded. In a later analysis, HLA-associated TCR beta chains showed more clonal expansion and lower generation probabilities than non-associated chains that were equally common. When HLA alleles, especially DR and DQ, strongly co-occurred, attributing TCR associations to individual alleles was difficult. An association between a missense DCLRE1C variant and V-gene and J-gene trimming of TCR beta chains was found in a later genetic analysis and replicated in an independent cohort. According to a later genetic analysis, donors in an Asian-associated ancestry cluster had fewer N-insertions in productive TCRs than the approximately 710-donor mean. For the cohort, immune exposure information was limited to CMV serostatus. Correlated functional status among segregating V segments might reflect linkage disequilibrium, but an unknown experimental factor could not be ruled out. Only TCR beta chains were sequenced in this cohort, and the absence of alpha or paired-chain data limited detectable features. A later analysis reported that several top co-occurrence clusters appeared linked to parvovirus B19, influenza, CMV and Epstein-Barr virus. Because HLA typing was unavailable for some donors at each locus, only the typed subset was used in association tests. Across donors, most TCR sequences were observed very rarely, whereas some public TCRs were present in many individuals. In the study, roughly 160 TCR beta chains were listed as associated with cytomegalovirus. It was suggested by the authors that the approach could potentially be generalized to other disease states and immunological phenotypes. In a later analysis, the rate of TCR association differed among HLA loci, with DRB1 alleles having the most associated TCRs and HLA-C alleles having the fewest. An earlier analysis of 587 of the donors showed that most TCR beta V segments appeared in productive rearrangements either about 87% or about 30% of the time, which broadly matched IMGT annotations.

The cohort consisted of fewer than 700 healthy bone marrow donors. At the time of sampling, every cohort member was nominally healthy, though immune exposures that went unrecorded were likely present. The donor tested CMV seronegative, placing the donor among the 350 to 400 seronegative members of the cohort. Each donor provided a peripheral blood sample, and peripheral blood mononuclear cells were used for TCR beta sequencing. Genomic DNA extraction from the blood cell samples was performed with the Qiagen DNeasy Blood Extraction Kit. Trimming costs V 1 base and J 5 bases, and their ends lie 6 bases apart. For CDR1 and CDR2, the germline V gene lists SGHTA and FQGNSA. The CDR3, from cysteine to phenylalanine, totals 13 residues. The entry retains the CDR3 DNA only, 39 bases that are in frame from base 1.

The clonotype comes from a man in his thirties or forties in good health and CMV-seronegative. The sequencing sample was made of PBMCs. The chain uses TRBV7-2 and TRBJ2-1; there is no confident call for the D gene. The nucleotide sequence is given as TGTGCCAGCAGCTTAGGGCATAACAATGAGCAGTTCTTC. This encodes CASSLGHNNEQFF.